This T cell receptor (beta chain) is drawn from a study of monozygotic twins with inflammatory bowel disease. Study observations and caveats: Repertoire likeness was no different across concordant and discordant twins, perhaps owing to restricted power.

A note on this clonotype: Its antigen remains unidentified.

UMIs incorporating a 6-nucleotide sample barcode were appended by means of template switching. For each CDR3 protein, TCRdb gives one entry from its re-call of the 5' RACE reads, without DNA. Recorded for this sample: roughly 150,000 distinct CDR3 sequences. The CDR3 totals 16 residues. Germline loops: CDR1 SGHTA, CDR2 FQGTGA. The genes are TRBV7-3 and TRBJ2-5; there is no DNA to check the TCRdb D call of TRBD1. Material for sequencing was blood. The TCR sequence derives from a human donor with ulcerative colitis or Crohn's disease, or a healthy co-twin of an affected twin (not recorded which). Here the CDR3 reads CASSPFRDRGRMAQYF.